The 18 T cell receptor beta chains in this list originate from one sample, sequenced in a study of CD8+CD57+ T cells in acquired aplastic anemia (dated by TCRdb to the late 2010s). The reads were generated on an Illumina HiSeq 2000. Genomic DNA was used as template for profiling of TCR beta VDJ combinations and CDR3 sequences. TCRdb trimmed public reads at Q25 via fastp, called clones via MiXCR and kept in-frame beta chains. Rows are unified per CDR3 protein, each entry keeping the most common DNA and genes. The sample yields roughly 180,000 distinct CDR3 sequences; nearly 65% were counted once. About 44% of the sample is held by the ten biggest clonotypes. Expansion of CD8+CD57+ cells had been shown by flow cytometry in the patients chosen for sequencing. Sample: sorted CD4+, CD8+, or CD8+CD57+ T cells (not recorded which) from PBMCs. The source of these receptors is a human donor with aplastic anemia.

The chain links TRBV15 to TRBJ2-7; perhaps TRBD1 as D (6 bases). Trimming shortened V by 4 bases and J by 4 bases, and 11 bases separated the two germline ends. The CDR3 totals 13 residues. The germline V gene encodes CDR1 LNHNV and CDR2 YYDKDF (reference sequence). This chain's CDR3 is CATSTDRPYEQYF. CDR3 nucleotide sequence: TGTGCCACCAGCACCGACAGGCCATACGAGCAGTACTTC. Complete variable domain (other parts from reference TRBV15 and TRBJ2-7): DAMVIQNPRYQVTQFGKPVTLSCSQTLNHNVMYWYQQKSSQAPKLLFHYYDKDFNNEADTPDNFQSRRPNTSFCFLDIRSPGLGDTAMYLCATSTDRPYEQYFGPGTRLTVT.

The V call is TRBV14, the J call TRBJ2-1; no definite D call. This CDR3 is built from 14 residues. CDR1 and CDR2 (germline): SGHDN, FVKESK. Deletions cut 0 bases from V and 6 bases from J, with 9 bases between. CDR3 protein: CASSQDRVINEQFF. Here the CDR3 DNA reads TGTGCCAGCAGCCAAGATCGGGTCATCAATGAGCAGTTCTTC.

This rearrangement joins TRBV7-9 to TRBJ2-5; tentatively, D is TRBD1 (6 bases). Between the trimmed V and J ends, which lost 4 bases and 5 bases, there was a span of 14 bases. Looked up from germline, CDR1 is SEHNR and CDR2 is FQNEAQ (reference sequence). This CDR3 is 14 amino acids long. CDR3 residues: CASSSPGTLETQYF. The CDR3 coding sequence is TGTGCCAGCAGCTCCCCCGGGACATTGGAGACCCAGTACTTC. The full variable domain, rest sourced from reference TRBV7-9 and TRBJ2-5, is DTGVSQNPRHKITKRGQNVTFRCDPISEHNRLYWYRQTLGQGPEFLTYFQNEAQLEKSRLLSDRFSAERPKGSFSTLEIQRTEQGDSAMYLCASSSPGTLETQYFGPGTRLLVL.

As for this clonotype: One end of the junction is discordant with germline, which a read error may explain. CDR3 in amino acids: CASSISSNNEQFF. The CDR3, as DNA: TGTGCCAGCAGTATCTCCTCCAACAATGAGCAGTTCTTC. The chain couples TRBV27 to TRBJ2-1, with D unclear. This CDR3 has 13 residues. CDR1 and CDR2 from the germline V gene are MNHEY and SMNVEV (reference sequence).

In its sample, this clonotype was seen a few times. The V and J genes are TRBV10-3 and TRBJ2-7, with 12 bases identical to TRBD2. The CDR3 runs 18 residues. The junction had 12 bases not matched to a gene; V was cut back by 4 bases and J by 2 bases. Germline loops: CDR1 ENHRY, CDR2 SYGVKD. The DNA of the CDR3 is TGTGCCATCAGTGGGATGGGACTAGCGGGCCAGGGGACCTACGAGCAGTACTTC. This codes for CAISGMGLAGQGTYEQYF.

The chain joins TRBV5-1 to TRBJ2-3, with 8 bases aligning to TRBD1. Germline assignment: CDR1 SGHRS and CDR2 YFSETQ. This CDR3 has 15 amino acids. Trimming removed 5 bases from V and 0 bases from J; junction bases left unmatched: 5. The CDR3 is CASRTGTGSTDTQYF. Written as DNA, the CDR3 is TGCGCCAGCAGAACGGGGACAGGTAGCACAGATACGCAGTATTTT.

The genes are TRBV9 and TRBJ2-5; 8 bases fit TRBD2. Losses at the gene ends were 1 base for V and 5 bases for J; bases not matched to a gene: 7. Germline V lookup: CDR1 SGDLS, CDR2 YYNGEE. This CDR3 region has 15 residues. CDR3 DNA sequence: TGTGCCAGCAGCGTAAAACTAGCGGTGGTCGAGACCCAGTACTTC. Translating it yields CASSVKLAVVETQYF. Combining the CDR3 with reference TRBV9 and TRBJ2-5 gives the whole variable domain DSGVTQTPKHLITATGQRVTLRCSPRSGDLSVYWYQQSLDQGLQFLIQYYNGEERAKGNILERFSAQQFPDLHSELNLSSLELGDSALYFCASSVKLAVVETQYFGPGTRLLVL.

CDR3 in DNA: TGTGCCATCAGTGAATCAAGCGGGGAAAGCTCCTACAATGAGCAGTTCTTC. The encoded protein is CAISESSGESSYNEQFF. The rearrangement links TRBV10-3 to TRBJ2-1, with 7 positions matching TRBD2. Germline V CDR1 and CDR2: ENHRY, SYGVKD. There are 17 residues in the CDR3. Trimming cost V 3 bases and J 0 bases; bases outside gene matches: 8.

This chain connects TRBV19 to TRBJ2-1; the D gene could be TRBD1 or TRBD2 (6 bases each). This CDR3 region has 15 residues. Between the trimmed V and J ends, which lost 8 bases and 3 bases, there was a span of 17 bases. From germline, CDR1 is LNHDA and CDR2 SQIVND (reference sequence). The CDR3 reads CASRRGGQLYNEQFF. CDR3 nucleotide sequence: TGTGCCAGTCGAAGGGGAGGACAGCTCTACAATGAGCAGTTCTTC. The whole variable domain, filled in from reference TRBV19 and TRBJ2-1, reads DGGITQSPKYLFRKEGQNVTLSCEQNLNHDAMYWYRQDPGQGLRLIYYSQIVNDFQKGDIAEGYSVSREKKESFPLTVTSAQKNPTAFYLCASRRGGQLYNEQFFGPGTRLTVL.

The genes are TRBV2 and TRBJ1-6; the match to TRBD1 covers 10 bases. This CDR3 spans 15 amino acids. The V segment lost 1 base and the J segment 7 bases; nucleotides outside the gene matches: 1. Germline V gives CDR1 SNHLY, CDR2 FYNNEI. This CDR3 reads CASSEGTGGNSPLHF. DNA for the CDR3: TGTGCCAGCAGTGAAGGGACAGGGGGGAATTCACCCCTCCACTTT.

This clonotype was observed once. The V gene is TRBV15, the J gene TRBJ1-4; D unresolved. From germline, CDR1 is LNHNV and CDR2 YYDKDF (reference sequence). This CDR3 is 15 amino acids long. Trimming took 0 bases from V and 5 from J, leaving 10 bases between them. The CDR3 is CATSRDMAENEKLFF. As DNA, the CDR3 is TGTGCCACCAGCAGAGATATGGCAGAAAATGAAAAACTGTTTTTT.

This clonotype was seen once. J is TRBJ1-5 and V is TRBV19, with D perhaps matching TRBD1 (6 bases). This CDR3 contains 14 residues. The germline V and J ends were trimmed by 5 bases and 1 base, with 9 bases remaining between them. Germline V gene sequence: CDR1 LNHDA, CDR2 SQIVND (reference sequence). The CDR3 loop reads CASSAGQSNQPQHF. Here the CDR3 DNA reads TGTGCCAGTAGTGCGGGACAAAGCAATCAGCCCCAGCATTTT.

The chain recombines TRBV24-1 with TRBJ1-2; D is possibly TRBD1 (5 bases). The CDR3 spans 15 residues. The germline V gene encodes CDR1 KGHDR and CDR2 SFDVKD. With 4 bases removed from V and 9 bases from J, the gap between germline ends came to 20 bases. This CDR3 is CATSEKNPLQDRYTF. CDR3 nucleotides: TGTGCCACCAGTGAAAAGAACCCCCTACAGGACCGCTACACCTTC.

The V gene is TRBV5-1, the J gene TRBJ2-1, with a tentative D call TRBD2 (5 bases). Trimming took off 2 bases at V and 6 bases at J, with 9 bases between the two ends. The CDR3 has 13 amino acids. Germline CDR1 SGHRS, CDR2 YFSETQ. The CDR3 DNA is TGCGCCAGCAGCTTTCGGGGATCCAATGAGCAGTTCTTC. Encoded protein: CASSFRGSNEQFF.

This chain uses TRBV7-6 with TRBJ1-4; no definite D call. The V and J ends lost 1 base and 0 bases respectively, with 6 bases between them. Germline lookup yields CDR1 SGHVS and CDR2 FNYEAQ. This CDR3 is 15 amino acids long. DNA for the CDR3: TGTGCCAGCAGCTTAGGAGATTCAACTAATGAAAAACTGTTTTTT. Its protein product is CASSLGDSTNEKLFF.

This chain joins TRBV29-1 and TRBJ1-2; D remains unclear. The CDR3 loop spans 12 amino acids. CDR1 is SQVTM, CDR2 ANQGSEA, per germline. Trimming cost V 8 bases and J 3 bases, with 13 bases left between them. CDR3 sequence: CSQDWRDYGYTF. For the CDR3, the DNA is TGCAGCCAAGATTGGAGGGACTATGGCTACACCTTC.

The chain combines TRBV7-2 with TRBJ2-1; TRBD2 matches at 12 bases. Trimming took 6 bases from V and 2 from J; bases not matched to a gene: 2. CDR1 and CDR2 from the germline V gene are SGHTA and FQGNSA. The CDR3 covers 15 residues. CDR3 DNA: TGTGCCAGCAGGGCTAGCGGGGGGGCCTACAATGAGCAGTTCTTC. It yields the protein CASRASGGAYNEQFF.

For this clonotype: A much larger clone is a single base away; this may be a read error. J is TRBJ2-7 and V is TRBV10-3, with 8 bases aligning to TRBD2. The germline V gene encodes CDR1 ENHRY and CDR2 SYGVKD. This CDR3 contains 15 residues. The CDR3 nucleotides are TGTACCATCAGTGATAGCGGGGCTTCCGCCGGAGAGCAGTACTTC. It is translated as CTISDSGASAGEQYF.